The clone carrying this T cell receptor (beta chain) qualifies as medium-sized. This entry is derived from a study of patients and donors after allogeneic stem cell transplantation. TCRdb itself ran the RT-PCR reads through MiXCR, one entry per CDR3 protein. The sample holds some 1,600 distinct CDR3 sequences, 3% to 4% seen once. The CDR3 consists of 15 residues. CDR1 and CDR2 from the germline V gene are LGHNA and YSLEER. V shed 1 base and J shed 3 bases, with 11 bases lying between them. Sequencing input: blood, either unsorted or a sorted T cell fraction (not recorded which). V gene TRBV4-3 combines with J gene TRBJ2-3, with D perhaps TRBD2 (5 bases). The sequence was obtained from a human donor who was either an allogeneic HSCT recipient or a stem cell or donor lymphocyte infusion donor (not recorded which). It is not recorded whose cells these are; they may come from a transplant donor. This CDR3 reads CASSQGGHSTDTQYF. CDR3 nucleotide sequence: TGCGCCAGCAGCCAAGGAGGGCATTCTACAGATACGCAGTATTTT.